What follows is one T cell receptor beta chain and its context. Per the study methods: Amplification of reference gene primers provided the estimated nucleated cell counts. TCRdb's table, derived via immunoSEQ multiplex PCR, lists solely in-frame clones and lacks some. V and J calls and clone size are as listed in that table; D and trimming were resolved from the DNA. The sample yields fewer than 200,000 clones, approximately 90% seen once. The germline V gene has CDR1 SGHRS and CDR2 YFSETQ. CDR3 length equals 15 residues. With 2 bases clipped from V and 0 bases from J, the junction kept 2 bases outside the gene matches. This sample is drawn from a study of blood T cell repertoires in COVID-19. Overall study: There were acute and convalescent COVID-19 samples, and they came from the United States, Italy and Spain.

This TCR was sampled from a man aged 55 to 70 with active or convalescent COVID-19. The rearrangement links TRBV5-1 to TRBJ2-5, with 9 bases lining up with TRBD2. Input material: peripheral blood. CDR3 nucleotide sequence: TGCGCCAGCAGCTTAGGGACTAGCAACCAAGAGACCCAGTACTTC. Translated, it gives CASSLGTSNQETQYF.